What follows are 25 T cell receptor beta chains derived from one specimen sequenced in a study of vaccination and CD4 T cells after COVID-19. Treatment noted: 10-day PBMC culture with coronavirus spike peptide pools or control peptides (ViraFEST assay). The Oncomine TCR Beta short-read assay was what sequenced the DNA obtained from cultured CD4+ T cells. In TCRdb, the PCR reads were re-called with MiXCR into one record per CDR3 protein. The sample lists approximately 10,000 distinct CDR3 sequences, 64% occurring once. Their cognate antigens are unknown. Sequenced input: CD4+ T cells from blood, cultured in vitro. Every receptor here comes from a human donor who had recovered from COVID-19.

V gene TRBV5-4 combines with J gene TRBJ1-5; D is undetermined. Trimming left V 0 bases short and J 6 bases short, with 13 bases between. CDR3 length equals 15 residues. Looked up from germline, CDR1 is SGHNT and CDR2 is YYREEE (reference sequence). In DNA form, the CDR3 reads TGTGCCAGCAGCTTGGACGGCATAGCAGGTCAGCCCCAGCATTTT. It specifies CASSLDGIAGQPQHF.

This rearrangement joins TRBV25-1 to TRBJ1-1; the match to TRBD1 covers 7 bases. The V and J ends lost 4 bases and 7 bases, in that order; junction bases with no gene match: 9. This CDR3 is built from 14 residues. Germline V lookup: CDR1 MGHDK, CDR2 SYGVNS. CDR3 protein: CASSGSRTGVEAFF. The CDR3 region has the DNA TGTGCCAGCAGTGGCTCTCGGACAGGAGTTGAAGCTTTCTTT. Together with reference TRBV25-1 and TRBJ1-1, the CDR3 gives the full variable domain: EADIYQTPRYLVIGTGKKITLECSQTMGHDKMYWYQQDPGMELHLIHYSYGVNSTEKGDLSSESTVSRIRTEHFPLTLESARPSHTSQYLCASSGSRTGVEAFFGQGTRLTVV.

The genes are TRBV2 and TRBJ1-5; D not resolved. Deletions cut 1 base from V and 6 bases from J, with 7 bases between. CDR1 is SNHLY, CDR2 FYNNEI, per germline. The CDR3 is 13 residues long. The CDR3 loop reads CASSEENGQPQHF. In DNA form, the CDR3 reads TGTGCCAGCAGTGAAGAGAACGGTCAGCCCCAGCATTTT. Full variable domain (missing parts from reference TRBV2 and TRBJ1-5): EPEVTQTPSHQVTQMGQEVILRCVPISNHLYFYWYRQILGQKVEFLVSFYNNEISEKSEIFDDQFSVERPDGSNFTLKIRSTKLEDSAMYFCASSEENGQPQHFGDGTRLSIL.

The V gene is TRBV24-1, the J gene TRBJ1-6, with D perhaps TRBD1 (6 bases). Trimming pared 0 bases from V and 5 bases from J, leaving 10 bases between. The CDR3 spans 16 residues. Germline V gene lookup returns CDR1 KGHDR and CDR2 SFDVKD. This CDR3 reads CATSDLQAGDNSPLHF. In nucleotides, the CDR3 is TGTGCCACCAGTGATTTGCAAGCAGGGGATAATTCACCCCTCCACTTT.

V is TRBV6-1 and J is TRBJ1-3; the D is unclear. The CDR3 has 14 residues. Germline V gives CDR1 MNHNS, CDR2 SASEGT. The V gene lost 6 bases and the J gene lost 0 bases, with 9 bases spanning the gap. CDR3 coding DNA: TGTGCCAGCAGATTTAGGCCCTCTGGAAACACCATATATTTT. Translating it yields CASRFRPSGNTIYF.

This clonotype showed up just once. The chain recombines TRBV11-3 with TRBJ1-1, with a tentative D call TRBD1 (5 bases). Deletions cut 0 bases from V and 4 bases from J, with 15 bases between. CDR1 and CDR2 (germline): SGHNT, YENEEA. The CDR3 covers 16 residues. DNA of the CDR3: TGTGCCAGCAGCTTAGATGGCAGGGAAGGGAGCACTGAAGCTTTCTTT. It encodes CASSLDGREGSTEAFF.

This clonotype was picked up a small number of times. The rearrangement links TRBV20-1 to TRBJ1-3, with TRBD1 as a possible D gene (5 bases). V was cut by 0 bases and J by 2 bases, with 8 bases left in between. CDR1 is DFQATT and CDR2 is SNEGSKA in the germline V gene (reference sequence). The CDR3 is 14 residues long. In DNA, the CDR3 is TGCAGTGCTAGAGATCGAGGGGCTGGAAACACCATATATTTT. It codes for CSARDRGAGNTIYF.

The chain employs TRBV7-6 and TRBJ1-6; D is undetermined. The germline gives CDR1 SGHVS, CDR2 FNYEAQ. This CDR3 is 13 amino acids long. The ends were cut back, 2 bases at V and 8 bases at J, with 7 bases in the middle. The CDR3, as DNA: TGTGCCAGCAGCTTAAGGAGCGATTCACCCCTCCACTTT. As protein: CASSLRSDSPLHF.

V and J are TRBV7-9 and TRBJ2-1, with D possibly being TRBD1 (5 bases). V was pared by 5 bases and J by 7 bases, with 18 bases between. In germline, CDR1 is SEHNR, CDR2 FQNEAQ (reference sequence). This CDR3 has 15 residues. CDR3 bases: TGTGCCAGCAGCCCCCCTGGCAGGGAACGTAATGAGCAGTTCTTC. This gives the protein CASSPPGRERNEQFF.

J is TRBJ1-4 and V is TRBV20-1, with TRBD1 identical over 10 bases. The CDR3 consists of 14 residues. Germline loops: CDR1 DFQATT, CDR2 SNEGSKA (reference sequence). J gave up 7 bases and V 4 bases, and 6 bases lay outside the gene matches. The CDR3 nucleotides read TGCAGTGCTAAACGAGGACAGGGGGGTGAAAAACTGTTTTTT. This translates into CSAKRGQGGEKLFF.

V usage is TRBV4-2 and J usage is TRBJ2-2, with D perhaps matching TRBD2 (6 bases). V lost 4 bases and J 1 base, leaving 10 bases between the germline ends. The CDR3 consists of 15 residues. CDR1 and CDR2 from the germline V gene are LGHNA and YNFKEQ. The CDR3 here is CASSPVGGNTGELFF. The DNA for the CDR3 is TGTGCCAGCAGCCCGGTGGGGGGGAACACCGGGGAGCTGTTTTTT.

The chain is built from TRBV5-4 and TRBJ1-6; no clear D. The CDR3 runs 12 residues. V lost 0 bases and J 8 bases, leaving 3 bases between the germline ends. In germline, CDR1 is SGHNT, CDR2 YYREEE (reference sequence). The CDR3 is CASSLDDSPLHF. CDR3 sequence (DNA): TGTGCCAGCAGCTTGGACGATTCACCCCTCCACTTT.

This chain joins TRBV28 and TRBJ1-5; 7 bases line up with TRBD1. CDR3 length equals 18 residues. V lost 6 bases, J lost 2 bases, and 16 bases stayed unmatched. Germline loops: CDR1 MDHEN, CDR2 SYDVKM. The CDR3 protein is CASSPRFPGTERNQPQHF. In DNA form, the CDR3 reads TGTGCCAGCAGCCCTCGTTTCCCCGGGACAGAGCGCAATCAGCCCCAGCATTTT.

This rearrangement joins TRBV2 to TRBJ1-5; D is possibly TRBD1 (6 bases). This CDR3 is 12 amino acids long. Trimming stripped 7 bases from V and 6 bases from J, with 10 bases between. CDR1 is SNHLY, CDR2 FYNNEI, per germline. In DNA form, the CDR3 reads TGTGCCAGCACTCAGGGGTCTCAGCCCCAGCATTTT. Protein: CASTQGSQPQHF.

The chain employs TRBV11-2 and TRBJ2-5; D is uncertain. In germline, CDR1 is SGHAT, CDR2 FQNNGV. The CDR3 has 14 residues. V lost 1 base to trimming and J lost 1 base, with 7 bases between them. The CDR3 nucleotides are TGTGCCAGCAGCTTAGTCTGGGGCCAAGAGACCCAGTACTTC. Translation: CASSLVWGQETQYF.

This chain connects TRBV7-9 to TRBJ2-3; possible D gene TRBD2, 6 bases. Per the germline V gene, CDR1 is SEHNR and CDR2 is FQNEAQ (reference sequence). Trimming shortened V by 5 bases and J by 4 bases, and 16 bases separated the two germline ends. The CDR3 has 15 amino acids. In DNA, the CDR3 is TGTGCCAGCAGCCCAGGGCGGGGACCGTCAGATACGCAGTATTTT. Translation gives CASSPGRGPSDTQYF.

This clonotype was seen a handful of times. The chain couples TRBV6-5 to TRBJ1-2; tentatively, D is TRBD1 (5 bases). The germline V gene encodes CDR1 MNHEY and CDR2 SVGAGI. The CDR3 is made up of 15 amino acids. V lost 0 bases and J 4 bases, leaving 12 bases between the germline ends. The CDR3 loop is CASSYSGGDSYGYTF. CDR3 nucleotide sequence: TGTGCCAGCAGTTACTCGGGTGGGGACTCCTATGGCTACACCTTC.

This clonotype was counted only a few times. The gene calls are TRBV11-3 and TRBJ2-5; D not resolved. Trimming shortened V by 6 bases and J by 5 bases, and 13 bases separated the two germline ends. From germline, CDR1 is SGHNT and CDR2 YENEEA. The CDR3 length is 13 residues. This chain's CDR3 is CASSRVLGETQYF. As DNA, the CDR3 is TGTGCCAGCAGTAGGGTGCTAGGGGAGACCCAGTACTTC.

Written as DNA, the CDR3 is TGTGCCAGCAGTGTGGGACTAGCGGGAGGGCTCGAGCAGTACTTC. It yields the protein CASSVGLAGGLEQYF. The rearrangement joins TRBV6-1 to TRBJ2-7, with TRBD2 matching 16 bases. Germline CDR1 is MNHNS and CDR2 is SASEGT. J was trimmed by 6 bases and V by 4 bases; bases with no gene match: 3. The CDR3 sequence is 15 residues long.

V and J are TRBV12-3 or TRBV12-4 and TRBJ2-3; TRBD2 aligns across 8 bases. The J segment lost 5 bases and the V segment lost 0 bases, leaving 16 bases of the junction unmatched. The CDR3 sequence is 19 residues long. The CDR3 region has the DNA TGTGCCAGCAGTTTAGCGCATTTGGCGCGGGGGGTAATGGGAGATACGCAGTATTTT. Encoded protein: CASSLAHLARGVMGDTQYF.

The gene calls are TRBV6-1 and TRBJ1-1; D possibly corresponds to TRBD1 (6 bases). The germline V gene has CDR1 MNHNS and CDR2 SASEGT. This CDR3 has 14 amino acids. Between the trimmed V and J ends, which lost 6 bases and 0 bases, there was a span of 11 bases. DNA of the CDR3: TGTGCCAGCAGATCCACAGGGATGAACACTGAAGCTTTCTTT. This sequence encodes CASRSTGMNTEAFF.

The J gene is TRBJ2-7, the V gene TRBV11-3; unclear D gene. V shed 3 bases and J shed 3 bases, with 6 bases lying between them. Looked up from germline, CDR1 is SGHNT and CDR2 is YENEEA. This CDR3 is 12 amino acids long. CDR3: CASSFGSYEQYF. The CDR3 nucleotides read TGTGCCAGCAGCTTTGGCAGCTACGAGCAGTACTTC.

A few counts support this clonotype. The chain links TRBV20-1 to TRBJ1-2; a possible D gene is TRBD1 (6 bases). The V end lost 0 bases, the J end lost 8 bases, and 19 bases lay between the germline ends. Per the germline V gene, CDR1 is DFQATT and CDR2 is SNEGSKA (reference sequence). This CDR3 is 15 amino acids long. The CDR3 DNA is TGCAGTGCTAGAGATCAGGGGACGCCGGCCTGGGGCTACACCTTC. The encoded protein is CSARDQGTPAWGYTF.

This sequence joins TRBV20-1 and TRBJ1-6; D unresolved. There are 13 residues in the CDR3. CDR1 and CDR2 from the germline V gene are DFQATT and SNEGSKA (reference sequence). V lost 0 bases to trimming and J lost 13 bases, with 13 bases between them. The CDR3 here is CSARDYDAGPLHF. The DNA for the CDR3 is TGCAGTGCTAGAGATTATGATGCGGGCCCCCTCCACTTT.

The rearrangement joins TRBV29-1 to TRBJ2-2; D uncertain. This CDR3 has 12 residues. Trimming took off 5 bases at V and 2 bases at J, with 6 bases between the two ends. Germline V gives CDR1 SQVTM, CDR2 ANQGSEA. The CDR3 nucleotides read TGCAGCGTTTCGGGTAACACCGGGGAGCTGTTTTTT. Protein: CSVSGNTGELFF.